This TCR beta chain appears in the sequencing data of a study of molecular identifiers for immune sequencing clone quantification. Across the whole study: Sequencing covered four of five parts into which replicate RNA from around 20,000 or 100,000 naive CD8 cells was split.

For bulk TCR libraries, previously described methods and listed TCR primers were used. TCRdb re-called the PCR reads with MiXCR, one entry per CDR3 protein. The table lists some 320,000 distinct CDR3 sequences, roughly a fifth of them singletons, with 0.81% in the top ten. Whole-study results and caveats: Clones above 20 RNA copies contained over 98% of effector molecules but under 1% of naive ones.

The table lists this clonotype with a few counts. Its antigen is undetermined. The source material was naive CD8+ T cells from blood, with Jurkat cell RNA spiked in. Subset in this sample: FACS-sorted CD8+CD4-CCR7+CD45RA+ naive T cells. The receptor's source is a human donor in good health. Some libraries in this study had Jurkat cell RNA spiked in.

The CDR3 is CASSDLPGPMDLEAFF. CDR3 coding DNA: TGTGCCAGCAGTGACCTACCGGGACCGATGGATCTTGAAGCTTTCTTT. The V and J genes are TRBV6-5 and TRBJ1-1; tentative D call: TRBD1 (5 bases). Trimming left V 5 bases short and J 7 bases short, with 23 bases between. Germline loops: CDR1 MNHEY, CDR2 SVGAGI. This CDR3 is built from 16 residues.